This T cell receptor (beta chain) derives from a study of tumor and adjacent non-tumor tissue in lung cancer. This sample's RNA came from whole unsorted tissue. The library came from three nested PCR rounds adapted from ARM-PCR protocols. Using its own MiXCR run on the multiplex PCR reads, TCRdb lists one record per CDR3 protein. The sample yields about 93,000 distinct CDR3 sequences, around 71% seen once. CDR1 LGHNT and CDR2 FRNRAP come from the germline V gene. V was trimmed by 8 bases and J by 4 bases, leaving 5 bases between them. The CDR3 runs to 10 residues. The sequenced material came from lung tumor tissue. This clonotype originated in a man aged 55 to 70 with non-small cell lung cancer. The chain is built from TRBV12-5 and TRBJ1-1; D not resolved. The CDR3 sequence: CASSSTEAFF. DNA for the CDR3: TGTGCTAGTTCGAGCACTGAAGCTTTCTTT. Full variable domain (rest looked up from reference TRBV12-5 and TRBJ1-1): DARVTQTPRHKVTEMGQEVTMRCQPILGHNTVFWYRQTMMQGLELLAYFRNRAPLDDSGMPKDRFSAEMPDATLATLKIQPSEPRDSAVYFCASSSTEAFFGQGTRLTVV.